Listed below are T cell receptor beta chains from one sample, sequenced in a study of blood T cell repertoires in COVID-19. Libraries were prepared by immunoSEQ multiplex PCR; TCRdb keeps only in-frame clonotypes and omits some of them. The data contain 120,000 or so clones, about 90% of them singletons. The sample consisted of peripheral blood. These receptor sequences come from a woman aged 55-69 years with COVID-19, enrolled during active disease. Each CDR3 is given without its conserved first and last residue. The order of the fields is V gene, CDR3 length, CDR3 protein.

TRBV6-5	11	ASSLHINTEAF
TRBV7-8	14	ASSLWRGWGTGELF
TRBV7-5	14	ARSLFLAGFNYGYT
TRBV6-6	12	ASKIGGSNEKLF
TRBV14	13	ASSRDRGFQETQY
TRBV5-1	15	ASSPRTDLQAKNIQY
TRBV2	16	ASSEARGAGFSGNTIY
TRBV6-5	12	ASSYSDRGSPLH
TRBV6-5	10	ASRPTVSPLH
TRBV6-2/TRBV6-3	14	ASSFTGLAGGGTQY
TRBV20-1	14	SASQASGGPLETQY
TRBV9	16	ASSVEYRGTSSYNEQF
TRBV5-4	12	ASSVPGTNEKLF
TRBV25-1	13	ASSSEGTNTGELF
TRBV5-1	17	ASSLGRTGISGNTGELF
TRBV4-3	13	ASSQELPGNTEAF
TRBV5-4	15	ASSFPSRAGAYYEQY
TRBV21-1	20	ASSTGGQVPGDNPIAKNIQY